This T cell receptor beta chain was identified in a study of OX40 agonist ivuxolimab in advanced cancers. Measured with immunoSEQ multiplex PCR; TCRdb has only the in-frame clones, and not every one. The table has about 77,000 clones, approximately 94% seen once; the top ten hold 4.5% to 5%. The J segment lost 2 bases and the V segment lost 8 bases, leaving 5 bases of the junction unmatched. From germline, CDR1 is SGHNT and CDR2 YENEEA. The CDR3 is made up of 13 amino acids. The sequence came from an adult with an advanced solid tumor such as melanoma, head and neck, liver or kidney cancer. The sequenced sample was CD4+ or CD8+ T cells sorted from blood, obtained in a trial of the OX40 agonist ivuxolimab. This chain connects TRBV11-3 to TRBJ2-7; the match to TRBD1 covers 8 bases. CDR3 sequence (DNA): TGTGCCAGCTCCAACAGGGGGGCCTACGAGCAGTACTTC. Protein product: CASSNRGAYEQYF.